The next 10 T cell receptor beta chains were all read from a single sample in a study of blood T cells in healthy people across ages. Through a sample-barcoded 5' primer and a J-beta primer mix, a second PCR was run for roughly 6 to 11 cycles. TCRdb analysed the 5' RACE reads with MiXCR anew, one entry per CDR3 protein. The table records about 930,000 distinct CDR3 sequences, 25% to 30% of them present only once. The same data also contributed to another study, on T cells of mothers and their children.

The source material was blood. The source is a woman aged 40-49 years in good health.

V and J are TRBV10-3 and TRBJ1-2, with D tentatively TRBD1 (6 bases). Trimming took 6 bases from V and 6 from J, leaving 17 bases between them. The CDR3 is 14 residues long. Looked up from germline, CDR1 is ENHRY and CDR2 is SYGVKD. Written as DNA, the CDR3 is TGTGCCATCAGGGACACAGGGTCTGGCCATGGCTACACCTTC. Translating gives CAIRDTGSGHGYTF.

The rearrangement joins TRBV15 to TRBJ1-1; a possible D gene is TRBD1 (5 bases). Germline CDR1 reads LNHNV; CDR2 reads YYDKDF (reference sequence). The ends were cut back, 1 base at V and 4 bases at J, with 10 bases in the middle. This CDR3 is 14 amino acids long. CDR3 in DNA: TGTGCCACCAGCAGAGGGACGGGGCCCACTGAAGCTTTCTTT. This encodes CATSRGTGPTEAFF. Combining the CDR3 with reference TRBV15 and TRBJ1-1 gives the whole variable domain DAMVIQNPRYQVTQFGKPVTLSCSQTLNHNVMYWYQQKSSQAPKLLFHYYDKDFNNEADTPDNFQSRRPNTSFCFLDIRSPGLGDTAMYLCATSRGTGPTEAFFGQGTRLTVV.

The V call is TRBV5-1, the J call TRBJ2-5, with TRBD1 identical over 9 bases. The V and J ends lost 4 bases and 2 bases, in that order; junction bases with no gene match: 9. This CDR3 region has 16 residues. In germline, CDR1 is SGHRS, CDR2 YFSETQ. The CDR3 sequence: CASSAGSTGGQETQYF. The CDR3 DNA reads TGCGCCAGCAGCGCAGGGTCGACAGGGGGGCAAGAGACCCAGTACTTC.

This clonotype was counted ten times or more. The CDR3 is CSARASGLAYEQYF. Written as DNA, the CDR3 is TGCAGTGCTAGGGCTAGCGGCCTTGCCTACGAGCAGTACTTC. The gene calls are TRBV20-1 and TRBJ2-7; 7 nucleotides line up with TRBD2. Trimming cost V 3 bases and J 2 bases; bases outside gene matches: 7. The CDR3 sequence is 14 residues long. CDR1 DFQATT and CDR2 SNEGSKA come from the germline V gene (reference sequence).

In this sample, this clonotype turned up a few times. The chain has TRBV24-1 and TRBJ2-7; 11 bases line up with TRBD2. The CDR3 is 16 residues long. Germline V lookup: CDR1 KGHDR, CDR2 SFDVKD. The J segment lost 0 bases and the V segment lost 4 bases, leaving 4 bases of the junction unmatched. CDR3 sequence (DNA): TGTGCCACCAGTGACCTTACTAGCGGGGGCTCCTACGAGCAGTACTTC. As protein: CATSDLTSGGSYEQYF.

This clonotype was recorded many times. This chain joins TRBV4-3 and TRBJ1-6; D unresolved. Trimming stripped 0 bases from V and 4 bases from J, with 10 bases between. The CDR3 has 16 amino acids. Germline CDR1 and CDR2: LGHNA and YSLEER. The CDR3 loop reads CASSQDLTDYNSPLHF. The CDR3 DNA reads TGCGCCAGCAGCCAAGATCTGACCGATTATAATTCACCCCTCCACTTT.

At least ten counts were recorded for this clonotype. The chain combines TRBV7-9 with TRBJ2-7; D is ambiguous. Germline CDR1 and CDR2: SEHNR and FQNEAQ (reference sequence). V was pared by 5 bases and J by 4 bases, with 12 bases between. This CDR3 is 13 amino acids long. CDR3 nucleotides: TGTGCCAGCAGCCCCTCTTATAATTACGAGCAGTACTTC. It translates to CASSPSYNYEQYF.

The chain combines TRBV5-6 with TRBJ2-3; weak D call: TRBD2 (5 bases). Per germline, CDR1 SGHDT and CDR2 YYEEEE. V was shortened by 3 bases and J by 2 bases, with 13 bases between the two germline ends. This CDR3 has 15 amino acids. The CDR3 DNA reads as TGTGCCAGCAGCTCCTCGAGCGGCCTCACAGATACGCAGTATTTT. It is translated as CASSSSSGLTDTQYF.

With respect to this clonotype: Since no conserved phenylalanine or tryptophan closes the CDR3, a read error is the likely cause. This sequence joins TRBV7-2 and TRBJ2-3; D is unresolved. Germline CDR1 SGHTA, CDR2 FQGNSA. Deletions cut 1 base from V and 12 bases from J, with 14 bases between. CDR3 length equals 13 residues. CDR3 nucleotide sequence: TGTGCCAGCAGCTTAGACTGGAAAGAGACCCAGTATTGT. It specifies CASSLDWKETQYC.

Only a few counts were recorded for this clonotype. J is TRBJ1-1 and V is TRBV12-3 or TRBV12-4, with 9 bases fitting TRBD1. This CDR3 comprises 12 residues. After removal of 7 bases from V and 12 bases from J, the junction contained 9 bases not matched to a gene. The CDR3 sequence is CASTKGQGMSFF. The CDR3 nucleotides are TGTGCCAGCACCAAGGGACAGGGAATGTCTTTCTTT.